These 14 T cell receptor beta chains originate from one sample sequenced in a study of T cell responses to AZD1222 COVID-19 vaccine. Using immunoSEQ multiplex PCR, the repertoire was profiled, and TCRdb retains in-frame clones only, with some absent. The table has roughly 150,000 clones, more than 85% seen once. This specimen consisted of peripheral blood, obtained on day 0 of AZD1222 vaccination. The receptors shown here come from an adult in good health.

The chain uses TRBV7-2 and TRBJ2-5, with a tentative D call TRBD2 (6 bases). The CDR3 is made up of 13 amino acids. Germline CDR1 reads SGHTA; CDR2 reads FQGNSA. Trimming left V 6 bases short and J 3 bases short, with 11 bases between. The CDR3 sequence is CASRIRTKETQYF. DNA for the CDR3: TGTGCCAGCAGGATAAGGACTAAAGAGACCCAGTACTTC.

CDR3 nucleotide sequence: TGTGCCATCAGTGATTCCGGGACAGGGCGAAGCAATCAGCCCCAGCATTTT. It codes for CAISDSGTGRSNQPQHF. The J gene is TRBJ1-5, the V gene TRBV10-3; 9 nucleotides agree with TRBD1. Germline V CDR1 and CDR2: ENHRY, SYGVKD. V trimming: 3 bases; J trimming: 1 base; junction bases outside the gene matches: 7. This CDR3 spans 17 amino acids.

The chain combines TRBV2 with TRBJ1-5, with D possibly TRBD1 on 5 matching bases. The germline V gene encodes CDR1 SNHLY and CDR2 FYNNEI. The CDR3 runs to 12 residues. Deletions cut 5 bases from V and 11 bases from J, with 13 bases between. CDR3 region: CASSFQGTAQHF. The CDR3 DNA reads TGTGCCAGCAGTTTCCAGGGTACAGCCCAGCATTTT.

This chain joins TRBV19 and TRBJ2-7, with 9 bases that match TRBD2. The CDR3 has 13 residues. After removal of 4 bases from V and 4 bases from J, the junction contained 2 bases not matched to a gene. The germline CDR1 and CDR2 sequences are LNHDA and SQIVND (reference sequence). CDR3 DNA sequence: TGTGCCAGTAGTAGCGGGAGGGTGTACGAGCAGTACTTC. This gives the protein CASSSGRVYEQYF.

The CDR3 DNA reads TGTGCCAGCAGCTTAGCGATATTGAAGGACGGAGCGGGCCGTCAAAAACTGTTTTTT. Its protein is CASSLAILKDGAGRQKLFF. The V call is TRBV7-9, the J call TRBJ1-4; D ambiguous. In germline, CDR1 is SEHNR, CDR2 FQNEAQ (reference sequence). Trimming pared 0 bases from V and 9 bases from J, leaving 26 bases between. There are 19 residues in the CDR3.

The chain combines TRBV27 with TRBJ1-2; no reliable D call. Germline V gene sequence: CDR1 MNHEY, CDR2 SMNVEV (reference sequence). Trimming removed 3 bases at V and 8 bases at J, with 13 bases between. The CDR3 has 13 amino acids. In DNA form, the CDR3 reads TGTGCCAGCAGTTTGGATCCCGTCGTAGGCTACACCTTC. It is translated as CASSLDPVVGYTF.

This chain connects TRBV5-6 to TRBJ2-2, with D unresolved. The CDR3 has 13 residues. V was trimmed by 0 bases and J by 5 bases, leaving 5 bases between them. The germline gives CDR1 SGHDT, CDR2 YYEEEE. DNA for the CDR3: TGTGCCAGCAGCTTGGGAGAGACCGGGGAGCTGTTTTTT. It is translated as CASSLGETGELFF.

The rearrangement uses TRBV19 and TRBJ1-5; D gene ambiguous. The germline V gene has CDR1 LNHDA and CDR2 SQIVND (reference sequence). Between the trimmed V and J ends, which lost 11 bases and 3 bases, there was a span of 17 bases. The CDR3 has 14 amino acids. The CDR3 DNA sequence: TGTGCCGCCTCGCCCGGGCTGAACAATCAGCCCCAGCATTTT. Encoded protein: CAASPGLNNQPQHF.

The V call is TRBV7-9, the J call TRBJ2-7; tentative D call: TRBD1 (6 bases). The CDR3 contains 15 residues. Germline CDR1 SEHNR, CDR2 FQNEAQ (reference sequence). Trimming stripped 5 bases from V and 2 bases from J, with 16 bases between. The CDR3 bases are TGTGCCAGCAGCCCCCCCCCGAGGGGGACCTACGAGCAGTACTTC. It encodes CASSPPPRGTYEQYF. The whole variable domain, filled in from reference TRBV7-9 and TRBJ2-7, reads DTGVSQNPRHKITKRGQNVTFRCDPISEHNRLYWYRQTLGQGPEFLTYFQNEAQLEKSRLLSDRFSAERPKGSFSTLEIQRTEQGDSAMYLCASSPPPRGTYEQYFGPGTRLTVT.

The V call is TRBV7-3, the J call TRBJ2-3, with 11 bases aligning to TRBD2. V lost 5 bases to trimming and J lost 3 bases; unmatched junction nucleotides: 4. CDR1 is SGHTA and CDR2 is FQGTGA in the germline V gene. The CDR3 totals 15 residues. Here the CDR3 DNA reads TGTGCCAGCAGCCCGCGGACTAGCGGGACAGATACGCAGTATTTT. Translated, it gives CASSPRTSGTDTQYF. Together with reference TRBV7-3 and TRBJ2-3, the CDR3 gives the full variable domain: GAGVSQTPSNKVTEKGKYVELRCDPISGHTALYWYRQSLGQGPEFLIYFQGTGAADDSGLPNDRFFAVRPEGSVSTLKIQRTERGDSAVYLCASSPRTSGTDTQYFGPGTRLTVL.

The CDR3: CASSELAGGPYEQYF. In nucleotides, the CDR3 is TGTGCCAGCAGTGAACTAGCGGGAGGGCCCTACGAGCAGTACTTC. The chain carries TRBV6-1 and TRBJ2-7, with 12 bases that match TRBD2. The V gene's germline CDR1 is MNHNS and CDR2 SASEGT. Trimming at V came to 2 bases and at J to 2 bases, leaving 1 base not matched to a gene. The length of the CDR3 is 15 residues.

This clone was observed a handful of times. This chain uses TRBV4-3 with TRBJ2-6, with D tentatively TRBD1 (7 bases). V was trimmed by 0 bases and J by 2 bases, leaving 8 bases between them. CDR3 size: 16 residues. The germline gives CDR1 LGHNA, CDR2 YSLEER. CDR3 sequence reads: CASSQDRGAGANVLTF. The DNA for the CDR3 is TGCGCCAGCAGCCAAGACAGGGGGGCTGGGGCCAACGTCCTGACTTTC.

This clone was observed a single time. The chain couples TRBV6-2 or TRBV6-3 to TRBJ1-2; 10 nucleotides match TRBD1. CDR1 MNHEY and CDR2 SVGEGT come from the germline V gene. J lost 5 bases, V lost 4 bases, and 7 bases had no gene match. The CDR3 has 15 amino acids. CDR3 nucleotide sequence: TGTGCCAGCAGTTCCACGAGGACAGGGGGTTATGGCTACACCTTC. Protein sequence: CASSSTRTGGYGYTF.

The CDR3 spells CASSLPGTQLDEQFF. The CDR3 DNA reads as TGTGCCAGCAGCCTACCCGGGACCCAGTTGGATGAGCAGTTCTTC. The chain couples TRBV13 to TRBJ2-1; D assignment may be TRBD1 or TRBD2 (5 bases each). V lost 5 bases and J 8 bases, leaving 19 bases between the germline ends. The CDR3 sequence is 15 residues long. CDR1 PRHDT and CDR2 FYEKMQ come from the germline V gene (reference sequence).